Listed below are T cell receptor beta chains from one sample, sequenced in a study of cytomegalovirus exposure and HLA in healthy donors. The table came from immunoSEQ multiplex PCR; TCRdb's copy has only in-frame clones and leaves some out. The table lists about 130,000 clones, less than 85% of them singletons, with about 19% in the top ten. Sequencing used PBMCs. The source is a man younger than 35 in good health and CMV-seropositive. CDR3s include the opening cysteine and the closing phenylalanine or tryptophan.

j_call: TRBJ1-2
v_call: TRBV7-9
cdr3_length: 13
cdr3_aa: CASSWDREYGYTF

j_call: TRBJ1-2
v_call: TRBV10-3
cdr3_length: 19
cdr3_aa: CAISDPRVTGLPTNYGYTF

j_call: TRBJ2-5
v_call: TRBV5-1
cdr3_length: 15
cdr3_aa: CASSFSSGGAETQYF

j_call: TRBJ1-1
v_call: TRBV5-1
cdr3_length: 16
cdr3_aa: CASIEKQGGARTEAFF

j_call: TRBJ2-3
v_call: TRBV29-1
cdr3_length: 14
cdr3_aa: CSSQGDWDTDTQYF

j_call: TRBJ1-4
v_call: TRBV7-6
cdr3_length: 15
cdr3_aa: CASSLGTGPNEKLFF

j_call: TRBJ1-1
v_call: TRBV6-5
cdr3_length: 13
cdr3_aa: CASSYSSRVEAFF

j_call: TRBJ2-7
v_call: TRBV2
cdr3_length: 15
cdr3_aa: CASSVVGQGPYEQYF

j_call: TRBJ2-6
v_call: TRBV5-4
cdr3_length: 18
cdr3_aa: CASSQRLAGGPGANVLTF

j_call: TRBJ1-1
v_call: TRBV27
cdr3_length: 12
cdr3_aa: CASSPQGREAFF

j_call: TRBJ1-5
v_call: TRBV7-8
cdr3_length: 15
cdr3_aa: CASSTRDSLNQPQHF

j_call: TRBJ2-3
v_call: TRBV10-1
cdr3_length: 14
cdr3_aa: CASSESTGPDTQYF

j_call: TRBJ1-5
v_call: TRBV6-5
cdr3_length: 15
cdr3_aa: CASSPAGGRNQPQHF

j_call: TRBJ1-6
v_call: TRBV14
cdr3_length: 16
cdr3_aa: CASSLLGTGGSSPLHF

j_call: TRBJ2-5
v_call: TRBV19
cdr3_length: 14
cdr3_aa: CASTKDRGEETQYF

j_call: TRBJ1-2
v_call: TRBV6-6
cdr3_length: 13
cdr3_aa: CASRSRQSEGYTF

j_call: TRBJ1-5
v_call: TRBV5-6
cdr3_length: 16
cdr3_aa: CASSSTQGKGNQPQHF

j_call: TRBJ1-1
v_call: TRBV27
cdr3_length: 14
cdr3_aa: CASSLNRGYTEAFF

j_call: TRBJ2-3
v_call: TRBV28
cdr3_length: 15
cdr3_aa: CASSVHRGGTDTQYF

j_call: TRBJ1-1
v_call: TRBV5-4
cdr3_length: 15
cdr3_aa: CASSIQGSMNTEAFF

j_call: TRBJ2-7
v_call: TRBV27
cdr3_length: 14
cdr3_aa: CASSLGTGIYEQYF

j_call: TRBJ2-7
v_call: TRBV27
cdr3_length: 14
cdr3_aa: CASSLSGGYYEQYF

j_call: TRBJ2-5
v_call: TRBV6-6
cdr3_length: 15
cdr3_aa: CASSYSGGGAETQYF

j_call: TRBJ2-1
v_call: TRBV13
cdr3_length: 16
cdr3_aa: CASSLVIRGGADEQFF

j_call: TRBJ1-5
v_call: TRBV30
cdr3_length: 17
cdr3_aa: CAWSVSGSGLSNQPQHF

j_call: TRBJ1-1
v_call: TRBV9
cdr3_length: 13
cdr3_aa: CASSVGRNTEAFF

j_call: TRBJ2-2
v_call: TRBV5-1
cdr3_length: 15
cdr3_aa: CASRTGQGITGELFF

j_call: TRBJ2-3
v_call: TRBV6-5
cdr3_length: 14
cdr3_aa: CASRLAGVRDTQYF

j_call: TRBJ1-1
v_call: TRBV5-6
cdr3_length: 14
cdr3_aa: CASSLGDRMAEAFF

j_call: TRBJ2-7
v_call: TRBV6-1
cdr3_length: 13
cdr3_aa: CHRDSVSSYEQYF

j_call: TRBJ1-1
v_call: TRBV6-6
cdr3_length: 15
cdr3_aa: CASTWGQSMNTEAFF

j_call: TRBJ2-2
v_call: TRBV7-9
cdr3_length: 14
cdr3_aa: CASSQTAGTGELFF

j_call: TRBJ1-1
v_call: TRBV6-5
cdr3_length: 13
cdr3_aa: CASSYAGFTEAFF

j_call: TRBJ2-3
v_call: TRBV5-4
cdr3_length: 16
cdr3_aa: CASSSPGLAGEDTQYF

j_call: TRBJ2-5
v_call: TRBV13
cdr3_length: 13
cdr3_aa: CASSLSSWETQYF

j_call: TRBJ2-7
v_call: TRBV18
cdr3_length: 16
cdr3_aa: CASSPMGQILSYEQYF

j_call: TRBJ1-1
v_call: TRBV27
cdr3_length: 14
cdr3_aa: CASSFGSGGTEAFF

j_call: TRBJ1-2
v_call: TRBV30
cdr3_length: 12
cdr3_aa: CAWSVYAGGYTF

j_call: TRBJ2-1
v_call: TRBV5-1
cdr3_length: 17
cdr3_aa: CASSLGIQGISYNEQFF

j_call: TRBJ2-1
v_call: TRBV10-2
cdr3_length: 12
cdr3_aa: CATRGQSNEQFF

j_call: TRBJ1-5
v_call: TRBV2
cdr3_length: 16
cdr3_aa: CASSEYYRSGNQPQHF

j_call: TRBJ2-7
v_call: TRBV5-1
cdr3_length: 15
cdr3_aa: CASSPRLESSYEQYF

j_call: TRBJ1-4
v_call: TRBV28
cdr3_length: 16
cdr3_aa: CASRGLKGAWWEKLFF

j_call: TRBJ2-5
v_call: TRBV2
cdr3_length: 15
cdr3_aa: CASSGDGLAAETQYF

j_call: TRBJ1-6
v_call: TRBV19
cdr3_length: 15
cdr3_aa: CASSTSTGPYSPLHF

j_call: TRBJ1-1
v_call: TRBV2
cdr3_length: 13
cdr3_aa: CASSEVTRAEAFF

j_call: TRBJ1-5
v_call: TRBV28
cdr3_length: 13
cdr3_aa: CASSLLVGEPQHF

j_call: TRBJ2-7
v_call: TRBV2
cdr3_length: 13
cdr3_aa: CARRGREVGEQYF

j_call: TRBJ1-3
v_call: TRBV5-1
cdr3_length: 14
cdr3_aa: CASSSQGTGNTIYF

j_call: TRBJ1-1
v_call: TRBV9
cdr3_length: 13
cdr3_aa: CASRGGEFTEAFF

j_call: TRBJ1-6
v_call: TRBV11-2
cdr3_length: 15
cdr3_aa: CASSLGRSSNSPLHF